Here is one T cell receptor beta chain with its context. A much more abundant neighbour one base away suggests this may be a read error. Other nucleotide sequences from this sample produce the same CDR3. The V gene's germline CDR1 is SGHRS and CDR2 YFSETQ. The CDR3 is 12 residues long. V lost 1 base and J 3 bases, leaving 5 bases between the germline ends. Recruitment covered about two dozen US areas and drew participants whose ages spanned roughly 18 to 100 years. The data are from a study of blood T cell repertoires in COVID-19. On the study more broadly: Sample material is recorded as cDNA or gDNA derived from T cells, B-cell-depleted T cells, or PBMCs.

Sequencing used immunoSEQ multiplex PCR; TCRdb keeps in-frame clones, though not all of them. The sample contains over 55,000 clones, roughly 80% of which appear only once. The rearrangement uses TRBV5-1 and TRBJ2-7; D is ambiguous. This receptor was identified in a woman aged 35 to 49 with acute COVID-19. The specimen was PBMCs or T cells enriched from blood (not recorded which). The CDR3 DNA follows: TGCGCCAGCAGCTTGTCAGGCTACGAGCAGTACTTC. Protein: CASSLSGYEQYF.